This T cell receptor beta chain was sequenced during a study of blood T cell repertoires in COVID-19. The CDR3 runs to 10 residues. Germline lookup yields CDR1 SQVTM and CDR2 ANQGSEA. V was cut by 2 bases and J by 13 bases, with 11 bases left in between. Repertoires were generated with immunoSEQ multiplex PCR, while TCRdb's copy carries only in-frame clones and drops some. The table includes approximately 39,000 clones, around 87% detected once. This TCR came from a man aged 45 to 65 with active or convalescent COVID-19. The sequencing input was peripheral blood. J is TRBJ1-2 and V is TRBV29-1, with D tentatively TRBD1 (5 bases). CDR3 coding DNA: TGCAGCGTTGAACAGGGTAGACGCACCTTC. Translating gives CSVEQGRRTF.